The rows below give T cell receptor beta chains drawn from one sample of a study of read filtering for tumor transcriptome and immune sequencing. MiXCR was run by TCRdb on the reads, yielding one entry per CDR3 protein. The table includes about 130,000 distinct CDR3 sequences, roughly 13% detected once. The sequenced sample was a population of CD138-negative cells sorted from bone marrow. The receptors shown here come from a donor at least 40 years old with multiple myeloma. The CDR3 runs from the conserved cysteine through the conserved F or W. A D gene is named only where the DNA matches it firmly. Clone size is stated in some rows and not others, as once, few, many or a class when expanded.

j_call clone_size d_call v_call cdr3_nt cdr3_aa
TRBJ2-2 many TRBD1 TRBV19 TGTGCCAGTAGTAGGACAGGCCCCGGGGAGCTGTTTTTT CASSRTGPGELFF
TRBJ2-5 many - TRBV10-3 TGTGCCATCAGTGATGCCGAGACCCAGTACTTC CAISDAETQYF
TRBJ2-1 many TRBD2 TRBV24-1 TGTGCCACCAGTGATCAACTAGCGGGATACAATGAGCAGTTCTTC CATSDQLAGYNEQFF
TRBJ1-1 few - TRBV20-1 TGCAGTGCTAGGGACCTCGGACAGATCACTGAAGCTTTCTTT CSARDLGQITEAFF
TRBJ1-5 - - TRBV5-5 TGTGCCAGCAGCTCCGGGGGCTGGAGAAATCAGCCCCAGCATTTT CASSSGGWRNQPQHF
TRBJ2-1 many TRBD1 TRBV30 TGTGCCTGGATGGAGACAGGGGGCTCGATTAACGAGCAGTTCTTC CAWMETGGSINEQFF
TRBJ2-7 many TRBD1 TRBV28 TGTGCCAGCAGTTTCGGAGACAGGGGAACTGGGCAGTACTTC CASSFGDRGTGQYF
TRBJ2-7 few - TRBV20-1 TGCAGTGCTAGAGTATTAGACGAGCAGTACTTC CSARVLDEQYF
TRBJ2-3 few - TRBV11-2 TGTGCCAGCAGCTCACCGCGTCTAGCGACAGATACGCAGTATTTT CASSSPRLATDTQYF
TRBJ2-2 many - TRBV5-1 TGCGCCAGCAGCTTGGGATCTATAGGTTCCGGGGAGCTGTTTTTT CASSLGSIGSGELFF
TRBJ2-1 many TRBD2 TRBV4-1 TGTGCCAGCAGCCAAGAAACTAGCGGGAGGGCCTATGAGCAGTTCTTC CASSQETSGRAYEQFF
TRBJ2-7 few TRBD2 TRBV20-1 TGCAGTGCTATTGTGGCGGGAGGGCCTACGAAGATCTACGAGCAGTACTTC CSAIVAGGPTKIYEQYF
TRBJ1-4 many - TRBV29-1 TGCAGCGTTGAGATGAGCGGCTATGAAAAACTGTTTTTT CSVEMSGYEKLFF
TRBJ2-1 many - TRBV5-4 TGTGCCAGCAGCCAAGGTCTGGACAACTCCTACAATGAGCAGTTCTTC CASSQGLDNSYNEQFF
TRBJ2-3 many TRBD2 TRBV7-2 TGTGCCAGCAGCTTAAGGGTCGGCGGGAGGACAGATACGCAGTATTTT CASSLRVGGRTDTQYF
TRBJ2-5 many TRBD2 TRBV29-1 TGCAGCGTGACCCGAGCGGGAGAAGAGACCCAGTACTTC CSVTRAGEETQYF
TRBJ2-1 medium-sized - TRBV7-2 TGTGCCAGCAGCGCGGGGACAGCCGACAATGAGCAGTTCTTC CASSAGTADNEQFF
TRBJ2-3 many TRBD1 TRBV29-1 TGCAGCGTTGAAGAAGGGGGACAGGGGCTTCAAGATACGCAGTATTTT CSVEEGGQGLQDTQYF
TRBJ2-5 once - TRBV7-9 TGTGCCGGCAGCTTTACGGGGGTAGGGGAGACCCGGTACTTC CAGSFTGVGETRYF
TRBJ2-7 few TRBD1 TRBV12-3/TRBV12-4 TGTGCCAGCAGCCCGAAACAGGGGGCCTACGAGCAGTACTTC CASSPKQGAYEQYF
TRBJ2-1 many TRBD2 TRBV11-2 TGTGCCAGCAACATGGGGACTAGCAGCAATGAGCAGTTCTTC CASNMGTSSNEQFF
TRBJ1-1 few TRBD1 TRBV5-1 TGCGCCAGCAGCCCTGAGACAGGGGTGAACACTGAAGCTTTCTTT CASSPETGVNTEAFF
TRBJ2-7 many - TRBV7-2 TGTGCCAGCAGCTTAACGACAGGCCTCTACGAGCAGTACTTC CASSLTTGLYEQYF
TRBJ1-5 many - TRBV2 TGTGCCTCCCAGTTCCGGGGGCCCCAGCATTTT CASQFRGPQHF
TRBJ2-3 - - TRBV3-1 TGTGCCAGCAGCCAAGAGGTTTACGGGTGGGGCACAGATACGCAGTATTTT CASSQEVYGWGTDTQYF
TRBJ2-2 many - TRBV19 TGTGCCAGTAGTATAGGACAGGCCCCTGGGGAGCTGTTTTTT CASSIGQAPGELFF
TRBJ2-5 many - TRBV19 TGTGCCAGTAAAGGCGGCAAGGAGACCCAGTACTTC CASKGGKETQYF
TRBJ2-1 many - TRBV19 TGTGCCAGTAGTCACCTAAATGAGCAGTTCTTC CASSHLNEQFF
TRBJ2-1 many TRBD1 TRBV20-1 TGCAGTGCTAGAGAGACAGGGGGTCACAATGAGCAGTTCTTC CSARETGGHNEQFF
TRBJ2-6 many TRBD1 TRBV19 TGTGCCAGTAGCCCCTGGACAGGGGGTCTCTCTGGGGCCAACGTCCTGACTTTC CASSPWTGGLSGANVLTF